Listed below are T cell receptor beta chains from one sample, sequenced in a study of blood T cell repertoires in COVID-19. Generated by immunoSEQ multiplex PCR, the TCRdb table keeps only in-frame clones and is missing some. The table shows around 110,000 clones, with 90% occurring only once. Input material: peripheral blood. These receptor sequences come from a human donor with active COVID-19. The donor label of this sample is uncertain. CDR3s include the opening cysteine and the closing phenylalanine or tryptophan. D genes are given only for firm matches. Expanded clones get a size class; other rows say once, few or many, or leave the size out.

cdr3_nt cdr3_aa cdr3_length d_call j_call clone_size v_call
TGTGCCAGCAGTTACGGCCAGGGAAGCCCTGAAGCTTTCTTT CASSYGQGSPEAFF 14 NA TRBJ1-1 NA TRBV6-6
TGTGCCAGCAGCTTTACCGGGACAGGGGGCAATGAGCAGTTCTTC CASSFTGTGGNEQFF 15 TRBD1 TRBJ2-1 NA TRBV7-6
TGTGCCTGGAGCTGGCGGGGGGCTTACAATGAGCAGTTCTTC CAWSWRGAYNEQFF 14 TRBD2 TRBJ2-1 NA TRBV30
TGTGCCAGCAGCTTATCTGCGAGTAGCAATCAGCCCCAGCATTTT CASSLSASSNQPQHF 15 NA TRBJ1-5 NA TRBV7-6
TGCGCCAGCAGCAGAGGGACAGTCTCTGGAAACACCATATATTTT CASSRGTVSGNTIYF 15 TRBD1 TRBJ1-3 NA TRBV5-1
TGTGCCAGCAGCTACCGCCGGACAGTGGGCCAAGAGACCCAGTACTTC CASSYRRTVGQETQYF 16 NA TRBJ2-5 once TRBV7-2
TGTGCCAGCAGTTCTCTGGACAGGGATTACACCTTC CASSSLDRDYTF 12 TRBD1 TRBJ1-2 NA TRBV27
TGTGCCAGCAGCTTAGCGCTAGGGAGCCAACGCGGGGAGCTGTTTTTT CASSLALGSQRGELFF 16 NA TRBJ2-2 NA TRBV7-2
TGTGCCAGCAGTTTACAGGGCGCAACTAATGAAAAACTGTTTTTT CASSLQGATNEKLFF 15 NA TRBJ1-4 NA TRBV27
TGTGCCACGGGACAGGGACTCTCTGGAAACACCATATATTTT CATGQGLSGNTIYF 14 TRBD1 TRBJ1-3 NA TRBV6-5
TGTGCCAGCAGCATCAAACGGAATTCACCCCTCCACTTT CASSIKRNSPLHF 13 NA TRBJ1-6 NA TRBV7-8
TGCGCCAGCAGCCATCAAGGACTGTCTCTAGGCACAGATACGCAGTATTTT CASSHQGLSLGTDTQYF 17 NA TRBJ2-3 NA TRBV4-1
TGCGCCAGCAGCCAACAGCCTAGCTCCTATAATTCACCCCTCCACTTT CASSQQPSSYNSPLHF 16 NA TRBJ1-6 NA TRBV4-3
TGTGCCAGCAGTTACTCGGGGAGCTCCTACGAGCAGTACTTC CASSYSGSSYEQYF 14 NA TRBJ2-7 few TRBV6-2/TRBV6-3
TGTGCCAGCAATACGGACAGGGGGCTGAACACTGAAGCTTTCTTT CASNTDRGLNTEAFF 15 TRBD1 TRBJ1-1 NA TRBV6-5
TGTGCCAGCAGTTTAACACATAAATGGTACGAGCAGTACTTC CASSLTHKWYEQYF 14 NA TRBJ2-7 NA TRBV28
TGTGCCAGCAGGGTGACCGGGACAAGGAGGAACACCGGGGAGCTGTTTTTT CASRVTGTRRNTGELFF 17 NA TRBJ2-2 NA TRBV7-8
TGTGCCAGCAGCTTATTCCAGGGGGCACGGGGTGAGCAGTTCTTC CASSLFQGARGEQFF 15 TRBD1 TRBJ2-1 NA TRBV7-9
TGTGCCAGCAGCCCTCGACCAGGGGGCGAGCACAATGAGCAGTTCTTC CASSPRPGGEHNEQFF 16 TRBD1 TRBJ2-1 once TRBV5-4
TGTGCCAGTAGAAGGCTAGCGGGGGGGCTGCTTGGCACAGATACGCAGTATTTT CASRRLAGGLLGTDTQYF 18 TRBD2 TRBJ2-3 NA TRBV19
TGTGCCAGCAGCGGATATTCGGGACAGATTATAACCGGGGAGCTGTTTTTT CASSGYSGQIITGELFF 17 TRBD1 TRBJ2-2 NA TRBV9
TGTGCCAGCAGTCCCGGACAGGGGGGGACTCGGCAGTACTTC CASSPGQGGTRQYF 14 TRBD1 TRBJ2-7 NA TRBV6-5
TGTGCCAGCAAGGACAGGGGCGCCTACAATGAGCAGTTCTTC CASKDRGAYNEQFF 14 TRBD1 TRBJ2-1 NA TRBV6-5
TGTGCCAGCAGCTCCGGACAGGGGCCACAAGAGACCCAGTACTTC CASSSGQGPQETQYF 15 TRBD1 TRBJ2-5 NA TRBV7-2
TGTGCCAGCAGCCCGGGATCGCCGAACAATGAGCAGTTCTTC CASSPGSPNNEQFF 14 NA TRBJ2-1 NA TRBV13
TGTGCCAGCAGCCACACCTCCTACGAGCAGTACTTC CASSHTSYEQYF 12 NA TRBJ2-7 NA TRBV7-2
TGTGCCAGTAGGCCAGGGAGGAGGGTAAATTCACCCCTCCACTTT CASRPGRRVNSPLHF 15 NA TRBJ1-6 once TRBV19
TGTGCCAGCAGTGGTCGGCGGGACCGAAATTCACCCCTCCACTTT CASSGRRDRNSPLHF 15 NA TRBJ1-6 NA TRBV7-9
TGTGCCAGCAGCTTAGCCCAGGGGTCCTACGAGCAGTACTTC CASSLAQGSYEQYF 14 NA TRBJ2-7 NA TRBV5-4
TGCGCCAGCAGCCATTTGGCCCAAAACAATCAGCCCCAGCATTTT CASSHLAQNNQPQHF 15 NA TRBJ1-5 NA TRBV4-1
TGCGCCAGCAGCCAAGATTTTACAGGAAAAAACACCATATATTTT CASSQDFTGKNTIYF 15 NA TRBJ1-3 NA TRBV4-3
TGTGCCATCAGTGAGTCCGGTGATCAGCCCCAGCATTTT CAISESGDQPQHF 13 NA TRBJ1-5 NA TRBV10-3
TGCAGTGCTAGTGACCTAGCGGGCGCCTACGAGCAGTACTTC CSASDLAGAYEQYF 14 TRBD2 TRBJ2-7 NA TRBV20-1
TGCAGCGTACGGACTAGCGGCTTCGGGGAGCTGTTTTTT CSVRTSGFGELFF 13 TRBD2 TRBJ2-2 NA TRBV29-1
TGTGCCAGCAGCTTTTCTAGCGGGGATCCTAGTGGGTGGCAGTTCTTC CASSFSSGDPSGWQFF 16 TRBD2 TRBJ2-1 NA TRBV7-6
TGTGCCAGTAGTACCGCGGGGGGGCACAATGAGCAGTTCTTC CASSTAGGHNEQFF 14 TRBD2 TRBJ2-1 NA TRBV19
TGCGCCAGCAGCCAAGCCCCCTGGGGACAGGGGGGAAACACCATATATTTT CASSQAPWGQGGNTIYF 17 TRBD1 TRBJ1-3 many TRBV4-1
TGCGCCAGCAGTGAGTTCGAGGGATCCGTCTATGGCTACACCTTC CASSEFEGSVYGYTF 15 NA TRBJ1-2 few TRBV10-2
TGTGCCAGCAGCTCCAGACAGGGCAAAAACATTCAGTACTTC CASSSRQGKNIQYF 14 TRBD1 TRBJ2-4 NA TRBV7-2
TGTGCCAGCAGCCAAAGGGGGAATGAGCAGTTCTTC CASSQRGNEQFF 12 NA TRBJ2-1 NA TRBV6-5
TGTGCCAGCAGCCCGACAGGGGGACAAGAGACCCAGTACTTC CASSPTGGQETQYF 14 TRBD1 TRBJ2-5 NA TRBV11-2
TGTGCCAGCAGCTTGTTCGGTGGGTCGGCGGTTCCCAATTCACCCCTCCACTTT CASSLFGGSAVPNSPLHF 18 NA TRBJ1-6 once TRBV5-8
TGTGCCAGCACTAGCGGGGGGGGGAGCACAGATACGCAGTATTTT CASTSGGGSTDTQYF 15 TRBD2 TRBJ2-3 NA TRBV7-2
TGTGCCACCAGCAGAGGCGGCCCTGGGGCCAACGTCCTGACTTTC CATSRGGPGANVLTF 15 NA TRBJ2-6 NA TRBV15
TGCAGTGCTAGTGGGAAGACAGGGGGGCTACCCTACAATGAGCAGTTCTTC CSASGKTGGLPYNEQFF 17 TRBD1 TRBJ2-1 NA TRBV20-1
TGTGCCAGCAGCTTATACAGACAGCTGAACACCGGGGAGCTGTTTTTT CASSLYRQLNTGELFF 16 NA TRBJ2-2 NA TRBV7-2
TGTGCCAGCTCACCAAAGACAGAAAACACTGAAGCTTTCTTT CASSPKTENTEAFF 14 NA TRBJ1-1 NA TRBV18
TGCGCCAGCAGCTTGGTAGCGGGGGGGAGCACAGATACGCAGTATTTT CASSLVAGGSTDTQYF 16 TRBD2 TRBJ2-3 NA TRBV5-1
TGTGCCAGCAGTTACTCGGAGGCCAGCGGATCCTACGAGCAGTACTTC CASSYSEASGSYEQYF 16 NA TRBJ2-7 NA TRBV6-5
TGTGCCAGCAGTGAAACCGGGATAGGGAACTATGGCTACACCTTC CASSETGIGNYGYTF 15 NA TRBJ1-2 NA TRBV2
TGTGCCACCACCAGGGACAGCTACACAGATACGCAGTATTTT CATTRDSYTDTQYF 14 TRBD1 TRBJ2-3 NA TRBV6-5
TGTGCCAGTAGTACTTTAGGGGTTGGGAGCAATCAGCCCCAGCATTTT CASSTLGVGSNQPQHF 16 NA TRBJ1-5 once TRBV19
TGTGCCAGCAGTTCTTTGGCCGGTGGGGGGACCGGGGAGCTGTTTTTT CASSSLAGGGTGELFF 16 NA TRBJ2-2 NA TRBV27
TGTGCCTGGAGAAACGGAAACAGACGCACAGATACGCAGTATTTT CAWRNGNRRTDTQYF 15 NA TRBJ2-3 NA TRBV30
TGTGCCAGCAGTGAAGTGGGTAGCGGGGGCCCCCTTTTGTCTGATACGCAGTATTTT CASSEVGSGGPLLSDTQYF 19 TRBD2 TRBJ2-3 once TRBV2